This T cell receptor (beta chain) was profiled in a study of T-cell memory formation after mild COVID-19. General study results and limits: Clones shrinking from day 15 to 85 showed even CD4/CD8 mixes; later expanders tilted CD4+.

CDR3 size: 14 residues. Unmatched junction bases numbered 2, after V lost 2 bases and J lost 4 bases. Looked up from germline, CDR1 is GTSNPN and CDR2 is SVGIG (reference sequence). TCRdb used MiXCR to reprocess the 5' RACE reads, holding one entry per CDR3 protein. The sample includes 470,000 or so distinct CDR3 sequences, around 20% seen only once; the top ten take roughly 8.4%. A note on this clonotype: No antigen is known for it.

This sequence was found in an adult woman who had mild COVID-19 (a few samples of this study predate the infection). Cell type and time point are not known. This chain connects TRBV30 to TRBJ2-5; 12 bases align to TRBD2. Sequences were obtained from PBMCs or a T cell subset sorted from them (not recorded which). CDR3 sequence: CAWSSGLAGETQYF. The CDR3 nucleotides read TGTGCCTGGAGTTCGGGACTAGCGGGAGAGACCCAGTACTTC.